A single sample gave rise to the 24 T cell receptor beta chains below, sequenced in a study of beta chain bispecific antibodies for T cell cancers (dated by TCRdb to the early 2020s). Libraries were made using 5' RACE. The listed sequencing device is Illumina MiSeq. In TCRdb, the public reads were trimmed at Q25 with fastp and aligned with MiXCR, with productive beta chains retained. Each entry is one CDR3 protein sequence, shown with its most common DNA and genes. For this sample the table gives tens of thousands of distinct CDR3 sequences, of which approximately 2.2% were detected only once. Roughly 5.1% of the sample comes from the top ten. Study-wide findings and limitations: Relative to anti-CD19, the TRBV12-3 share of total TRBV signal was reduced by 97% to 99% after anti-TRBV12 exposure, whereas a nonsignificant under 40% decrease was observed for TRBV12-4. Leukemia cell line cells were mixed with normal T cells in each sequenced sample, and most of the targeted TRBV signal was derived from the leukemia cells rather than from the normal T cells.

Antigens for these TCRs are unknown. The label giving this sample's treatment or condition can be read as: alpha-V12: anti-TRBV12 scFv linked to anti-CD3 scFv. T cells were expanded from blood mononuclear cells with anti-CD3 antibody OKT3 or CD3/CD28 Dynabeads for approximately 3 days. The sequences come from healthy donor T cells cultured with leukemia cells, collected from a culture containing a bispecific antibody targeting TCR Vbeta12. These receptors were taken from a human donor in good health. Some clones in this sample may be carry-over from other donors' samples.

This clonotype has a count of ten or more. This chain links TRBV11-3 with TRBJ2-5; TRBD2 matches at 15 bases. Germline V gene sequence: CDR1 SGHNT, CDR2 YENEEA. The CDR3 has 16 amino acids. V lost 5 bases and J lost 4; bases outside the gene matches: 5. The DNA for the CDR3 is TGTGCCAGCAGCACCGGGACTAGCGGGGGGCCAGAGACCCAGTACTTC. It encodes CASSTGTSGGPETQYF.

This clonotype came up many times. The gene calls are TRBV28 and TRBJ1-1; D ambiguous. The V gene's germline CDR1 is MDHEN and CDR2 SYDVKM. The CDR3 consists of 14 residues. With 3 bases removed from V and 1 base from J, the gap between germline ends came to 9 bases. CDR3 DNA: TGTGCCAGCAGTTTGGCCCCGAGGAACACTGAAGCTTTCTTT. Its protein is CASSLAPRNTEAFF.

The table lists this clonotype with many counts. This rearrangement joins TRBV28 to TRBJ1-1; D gene unclear. Germline CDR1 and CDR2: MDHEN and SYDVKM. This CDR3 is built from 15 residues. Trimming removed 5 bases from V and 0 bases from J, with 13 bases in between. The DNA for the CDR3 is TGTGCCAGCAGTACCAAGACATTCATGAACACTGAAGCTTTCTTT. Protein sequence: CASSTKTFMNTEAFF.

This clonotype was observed many times. The genes are TRBV7-8 and TRBJ2-2; D ambiguous. CDR3 length equals 12 residues. The germline gives CDR1 SGHVS, CDR2 FQNEAQ. The V and J ends lost 1 base and 7 bases respectively, with 4 bases between them. The CDR3 sequence is CASSLEVGELFF. For the CDR3, the DNA is TGTGCCAGCAGCTTAGAGGTCGGGGAGCTGTTTTTT.

By share, this clonotype counts as medium-sized (0.01 to 0.1%). V gene TRBV27 combines with J gene TRBJ2-2; the match to TRBD2 covers 9 bases. Germline V CDR1 and CDR2: MNHEY, SMNVEV (reference sequence). With V trimmed by 2 bases and J by 5 bases, 6 bases remained unmatched. The CDR3 contains 16 residues. The CDR3 DNA follows: TGTGCCAGCAGTTTAAGGTCTAGCGGGGTTACCGGGGAGCTGTTTTTT. Residues: CASSLRSSGVTGELFF.

This clonotype was counted at least ten times. The chain combines TRBV3-1 with TRBJ2-3; weak D call: TRBD2 (5 bases). The CDR3 has 19 amino acids. Per germline, CDR1 LGHDT and CDR2 YNNKEL (reference sequence). With 0 bases removed from V and 2 bases from J, the gap between germline ends came to 21 bases. This CDR3 reads CASSQESTHSAYPTDTQYF. CDR3 bases: TGTGCCAGCAGCCAAGAATCCACCCATAGCGCGTACCCCACAGATACGCAGTATTTT.

The sample holds many counts of this clonotype. The rearrangement joins TRBV20-1 to TRBJ1-5, with D hard to call. The germline CDR1 and CDR2 sequences are DFQATT and SNEGSKA (reference sequence). The CDR3 is 16 amino acids. V was trimmed by 0 bases and J by 7 bases, leaving 19 bases between them. The CDR3 nucleotides are TGCAGTGCTAGAGATTCATCTCGAGTCAGAGGGCAGCCCCAGCATTTT. Protein sequence: CSARDSSRVRGQPQHF.

This clonotype has ten or more counts. The rearrangement joins TRBV6-1 to TRBJ1-3; D gene uncertain. CDR3 length: 14 residues. Per germline, CDR1 MNHNS and CDR2 SASEGT. Between the trimmed V and J ends, which lost 3 bases and 0 bases, there was a span of 6 bases. CDR3 bases: TGTGCCAGCAGTGACGGGAGCTCTGGAAACACCATATATTTT. This encodes CASSDGSSGNTIYF.

This clonotype was seen ten or more times. V and J are TRBV7-8 and TRBJ2-5; no firm D call. Germline V CDR1 and CDR2: SGHVS, FQNEAQ. CDR3 length equals 14 residues. V lost 5 bases and J lost 0, with 10 bases in between. CDR3 nucleotides: TGTGCCAGCAGCGCCCGACTGAACCAAGAGACCCAGTACTTC. It translates to CASSARLNQETQYF.

This clonotype was observed at least ten times. The chain joins TRBV5-6 to TRBJ1-5; D may be TRBD1 (5 bases). Trimming shortened V by 2 bases and J by 3 bases, and 15 bases separated the two germline ends. The CDR3 totals 16 residues. Germline CDR1 SGHDT, CDR2 YYEEEE. The CDR3 is CASSLGAARYNQPQHF. CDR3 coding DNA: TGTGCCAGCAGCTTAGGGGCAGCCCGATACAATCAGCCCCAGCATTTT.

V gene TRBV5-1 combines with J gene TRBJ2-1; TRBD2 matches 12 bases. Germline CDR1 and CDR2: SGHRS and YFSETQ. The CDR3 sequence is 15 residues long. V dropped 5 bases and J dropped 6; count of bases not matched to a gene: 6. CDR3 in amino acids: CASRASGGGGNEQFF. Here the CDR3 DNA reads TGCGCCAGCAGGGCTAGCGGGGGGGGCGGCAATGAGCAGTTCTTC.

Ten or more counts support this clonotype. The chain couples TRBV20-1 to TRBJ2-2, with 9 bases aligning to TRBD2. The CDR3 spans 14 residues. Per germline, CDR1 DFQATT and CDR2 SNEGSKA (reference sequence). With V trimmed by 5 bases and J by 2 bases, 3 bases remained unmatched. The CDR3 bases are TGCAGTGCTGTTAGCGGGGGAAACACCGGGGAGCTGTTTTTT. Translated, it gives CSAVSGGNTGELFF.

This clonotype was counted at least ten times. The V call is TRBV5-1, the J call TRBJ2-3, with 7 bases lining up with TRBD2. Germline V gene data show CDR1 as SGHRS and CDR2 as YFSETQ. The CDR3 totals 16 residues. The V segment lost 0 bases and the J segment 0 bases; nucleotides outside the gene matches: 4. The CDR3 bases are TGCGCCAGCAGCTTGGATCCAGCGGGGAGCACAGATACGCAGTATTTT. This encodes CASSLDPAGSTDTQYF.

This clonotype was counted ten times or more. The chain has TRBV5-1 and TRBJ1-1; 11 bases map to TRBD1. Per the germline V gene, CDR1 is SGHRS and CDR2 is YFSETQ. With V trimmed by 4 bases and J by 3 bases, 8 bases remained unmatched. This CDR3 is built from 16 residues. The CDR3: CASSRDGTGGYTEAFF. Here the CDR3 DNA reads TGCGCCAGCAGCCGGGACGGGACAGGGGGATACACTGAAGCTTTCTTT.

This clonotype occurred a few times. This chain connects TRBV27 to TRBJ2-7; D is unclear. The V and J ends lost 4 bases and 3 bases respectively, with 10 bases between them. This CDR3 comprises 13 residues. Per the germline V gene, CDR1 is MNHEY and CDR2 is SMNVEV (reference sequence). The CDR3 loop is CASSYSADYEQYF. The CDR3 DNA follows: TGTGCCAGCAGTTACTCGGCGGACTACGAGCAGTACTTC.

This clonotype was observed at least ten times. The chain uses TRBV2 and TRBJ1-4; D possibly corresponds to TRBD1 (5 bases). CDR3 length: 15 residues. V lost 1 base and J 7 bases, leaving 13 bases between the germline ends. Germline V gives CDR1 SNHLY, CDR2 FYNNEI. The CDR3: CASSEDLGVAEKLFF. CDR3 in DNA: TGTGCCAGCAGTGAAGATTTGGGGGTCGCTGAAAAACTGTTTTTT.

This clonotype was seen ten or more times. The rearrangement links TRBV20-1 to TRBJ1-3; a possible D gene is TRBD1 (5 bases). Germline loops: CDR1 DFQATT, CDR2 SNEGSKA (reference sequence). The CDR3 has 11 amino acids. Deletions cut 5 bases from V and 4 bases from J, with 6 bases between. The CDR3: CSAWTGNTIYF. CDR3 nucleotides: TGCAGTGCTTGGACAGGAAACACCATATATTTT.

At least ten counts were recorded for this clonotype. The chain uses TRBV2 and TRBJ2-2; 7 nucleotides align to TRBD1. This CDR3 region has 14 residues. Germline CDR1 SNHLY, CDR2 FYNNEI. The trim removed 10 bases at V and 2 bases at J, leaving 7 bases unmatched. The CDR3, as DNA: TGTGCCATCAAAAGGACAGGCAACACCGGGGAGCTGTTTTTT. Encoded protein: CAIKRTGNTGELFF. The full variable domain, completed using reference TRBV2 and TRBJ2-2, is EPEVTQTPSHQVTQMGQEVILRCVPISNHLYFYWYRQILGQKVEFLVSFYNNEISEKSEIFDDQFSVERPDGSNFTLKIRSTKLEDSAMYFCAIKRTGNTGELFFGEGSRLTVL.

The rearrangement links TRBV7-9 to TRBJ2-1; 8 nucleotides align to TRBD1. Per germline, CDR1 SEHNR and CDR2 FQNEAQ (reference sequence). Trimming removed 5 bases from V and 5 bases from J; junction bases left unmatched: 8. The CDR3 runs 15 residues. The CDR3 bases are TGTGCCAGCAGCCCCAGGACAGGGACACACAATGAGCAGTTCTTC. It yields the protein CASSPRTGTHNEQFF.

This clonotype appeared many times. The chain joins TRBV18 to TRBJ2-2, with 10 positions matching TRBD2. Losses at the gene ends were 2 bases for V and 2 bases for J; bases not matched to a gene: 11. Germline CDR1 KGHSH, CDR2 LQKENI. The CDR3 consists of 19 residues. CDR3 sequence (DNA): TGTGCCAGCTCACCAATGACTAGCGGGCCCTACGTCAACACCGGGGAGCTGTTTTTT. It is translated as CASSPMTSGPYVNTGELFF.

The table lists this clonotype with a few counts. The gene calls are TRBV5-6 and TRBJ1-3, with D unclear. Trimming pared 4 bases from V and 0 bases from J, leaving 5 bases between. Germline V gene sequence: CDR1 SGHDT, CDR2 YYEEEE. The CDR3 extends over 13 amino acids. The CDR3 bases are TGTGCCAGCAGCCTTTTCTCTGGAAACACCATATATTTT. This gives the protein CASSLFSGNTIYF.

Many counts were recorded for this clonotype. The chain has TRBV27 and TRBJ2-2, with D unclear. Germline V gene lookup returns CDR1 MNHEY and CDR2 SMNVEV (reference sequence). Trimming took 2 bases from V and 0 from J, leaving 13 bases between them. This CDR3 has 17 amino acids. The chain's CDR3 is CASSLGFRTANTGELFF. DNA of the CDR3: TGTGCCAGCAGTTTAGGATTCCGCACGGCGAACACCGGGGAGCTGTTTTTT.

The table lists this clonotype with many counts. The rearrangement joins TRBV27 to TRBJ2-7; 8 bases line up with TRBD1. The CDR3 is made up of 15 amino acids. From germline, CDR1 is MNHEY and CDR2 SMNVEV (reference sequence). V lost 8 bases, J lost 4 bases, and 13 bases stayed unmatched. CDR3 amino acids: CASGSGTGLEYEQYF. The CDR3 DNA reads as TGTGCCAGCGGATCCGGGACAGGATTGGAGTACGAGCAGTACTTC.

The rearrangement links TRBV16 to TRBJ1-1, with D unclear. Trimming took 0 bases from V and 6 from J, leaving 11 bases between them. This CDR3 has 14 amino acids. Germline V gene data show CDR1 as KGHSY and CDR2 as FQNENV. The CDR3: CASSQSGVWAEAFF. The CDR3 nucleotides are TGTGCCAGCAGCCAATCTGGGGTTTGGGCTGAAGCTTTCTTT.